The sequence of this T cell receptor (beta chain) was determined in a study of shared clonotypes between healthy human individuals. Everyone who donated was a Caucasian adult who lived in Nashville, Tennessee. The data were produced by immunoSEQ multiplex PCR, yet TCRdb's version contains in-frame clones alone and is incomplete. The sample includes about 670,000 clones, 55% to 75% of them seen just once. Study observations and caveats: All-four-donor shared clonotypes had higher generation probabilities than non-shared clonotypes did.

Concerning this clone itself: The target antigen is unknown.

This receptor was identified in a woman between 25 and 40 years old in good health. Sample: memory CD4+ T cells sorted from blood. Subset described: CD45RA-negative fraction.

The CDR3 DNA is TGCAGCGTTGATAAGGGGGAGGGGGAGACCCAGTACTTC. Protein: CSVDKGEGETQYF. The chain has TRBV29-1 and TRBJ2-5, with D tentatively TRBD2 (7 bases). Per germline, CDR1 SQVTM and CDR2 ANQGSEA. V lost 3 bases to trimming and J lost 5 bases, with 13 bases between them. The CDR3 has 13 amino acids.